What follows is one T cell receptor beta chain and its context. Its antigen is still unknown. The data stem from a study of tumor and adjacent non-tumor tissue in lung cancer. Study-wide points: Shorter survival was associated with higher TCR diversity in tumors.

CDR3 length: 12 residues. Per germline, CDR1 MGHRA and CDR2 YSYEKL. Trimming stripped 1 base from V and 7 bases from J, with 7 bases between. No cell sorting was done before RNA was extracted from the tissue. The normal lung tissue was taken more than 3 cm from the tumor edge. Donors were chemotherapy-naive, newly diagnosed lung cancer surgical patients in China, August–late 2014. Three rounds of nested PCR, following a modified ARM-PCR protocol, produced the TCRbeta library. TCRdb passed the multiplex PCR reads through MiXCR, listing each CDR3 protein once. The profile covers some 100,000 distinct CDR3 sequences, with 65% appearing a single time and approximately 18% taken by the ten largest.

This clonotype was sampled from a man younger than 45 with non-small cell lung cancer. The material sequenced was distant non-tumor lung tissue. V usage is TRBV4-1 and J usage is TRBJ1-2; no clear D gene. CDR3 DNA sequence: TGCGCCAGCAGCCAAGTTGAGTTTGGCTACACCTTC. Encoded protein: CASSQVEFGYTF.